The source of this T cell receptor beta chain is a study of blood T cell repertoires in COVID-19 (TCRdb year 2020). With regard to the full study: The collaborator samples originated in the United States, Italy and Spain and spanned the acute and convalescent phases of COVID-19. Samples were obtained from the ongoing ImmuneRACE study (first 160 participants) and from 1,254 subjects provided by 6 global collaborators. Subjects who had been exposed to COVID-19, were actively infected with it, or had recovered from it provided the deeply sampled blood TCRbeta repertoires that made up the dataset. The prospective study material was composed of cDNA or gDNA derived from T cells, B-cell-depleted T cells, or PBMCs. Where HLA class I and class II types were available, the types were taken from metadata supplied by the sample provider, not from assay-based typing. Sample metadata almost always included a de-identified subject ID, COVID-19 status, age in years and sex. A freely available public database, intended as a resource for researchers studying the immune response to SARS-CoV-2, is where the repertoires were released.

This clone was recorded only once. Its specific antigen is unknown. The input lacks base qualities; no much larger clone sits a single base away. V loses 1 base at its end and J loses 5 bases; junction bases beyond the gene matches: 7. Its CDR3 holds 16 amino acids, cysteine through phenylalanine. CDR3 DNA is the only sequence kept; it has 48 bases, read in frame from the first base. CDR1 and CDR2 were assigned from the germline V gene as LGHNA and YSLEER. Samples from volunteer blood donors who had recovered from COVID-19 were contributed by a second Seattle source. Each collaborating institution followed its own protocols to collect whole blood in K2EDTA tubes. For TCRbeta analysis, collaborators shipped samples in one of three forms: frozen whole blood, isolated PBMCs, or DNA extracted from either of those sample types. TCRbeta CDR3 regions were amplified from genomic DNA using the immunoSEQ Assay, a bias-controlled multiplex PCR. The study's processing was this. Within the assay, amplification of reference gene primers was used to estimate how many nucleated cells each sample contained. Sequence reads were collapsed and filtered to measure the absolute abundance of every unique TCRbeta CDR3 rearrangement. Productive Simpson clonality was computed per sample as the square root of Simpson's diversity index over productive rearrangements. TCRdb took this table from immuneACCESS and kept in-frame rearrangements with V and J called. Such tables lack part of the clones; where checked against another copy, unresolved V genes explain under half of the gap, and the rest is unexplained. That table is the source of V, J and clone size, and D and trimming were worked out from the DNA. This sample comprises 300,000 or so clones, about nine tenths of them detected only once. In total, the top ten clones hold 5.5% to 7% of the sample.

Points the paper makes about the study in general: The amount of clinical and demographic metadata varied by source and participant and was provided uncurated.

In this chain, TRBV4-3 is recombined with TRBJ2-3; TRBD1 lines up with 9 middle nucleotides. Sequenced sample: peripheral blood. The sequence came from a woman aged 25 to 45 who had recovered from COVID-19. This receptor carries the CDR3 CASSQAKQGAGDTQYF. The nucleotide sequence reads TGCGCCAGCAGCCAAGCTAAACAGGGGGCCGGAGATACGCAGTATTTT.